Listed here are 9 T cell receptor beta chains from one sample, sequenced in a study of cytomegalovirus exposure and HLA in healthy donors. PCR involved 60 Vbeta and 13 Jbeta primers. This table comes from immunoSEQ multiplex PCR, and its TCRdb copy is limited to in-frame clones, with some not included. This table has some 150,000 clones, about 8.9% appearing once. Sequenced material: PBMCs. These receptors came from a man aged 50-59 years in good health and CMV-seronegative.

The V call is TRBV11-2, the J call TRBJ2-1; a possible D gene is TRBD2 (7 bases). The CDR3 contains 15 residues. Germline assignment: CDR1 SGHAT and CDR2 FQNNGV. Between the trimmed V and J ends, which lost 4 bases and 7 bases, there was a span of 17 bases. For the CDR3, the DNA is TGTGCCAGCAGCTACCGGGGGGCAGGGACAAATGAGCAGTTCTTC. Residues: CASSYRGAGTNEQFF.

This clone showed up just a few times. This sample also contains other DNA sequences that code for the same CDR3. The chain links TRBV28 to TRBJ2-7, with TRBD2 matching over 8 bases. Trimming cost V 5 bases and J 2 bases; bases outside gene matches: 8. This CDR3 has 15 residues. Germline V CDR1 and CDR2: MDHEN, SYDVKM. The CDR3 DNA reads TGTGCCAGCAGTCTACGGGAGGGCCTTGCCTACGAGCAGTACTTC. Protein sequence: CASSLREGLAYEQYF. The full variable domain, with the rest looked up from reference TRBV28 and TRBJ2-7, is DVKVTQSSRYLVKRTGEKVFLECVQDMDHENMFWYRQDPGLGLRLIYFSYDVKMKEKGDIPEGYSVSREKKERFSLILESASTNQTSMYLCASSLREGLAYEQYFGPGTRLTVT.

In its sample, this clone was seen a few times. The rearrangement uses TRBV27 and TRBJ1-1; 7 positions agree with TRBD1. The germline V gene encodes CDR1 MNHEY and CDR2 SMNVEV (reference sequence). The CDR3 sequence is 15 residues long. J gave up 2 bases and V 2 bases, and 5 bases lay outside the gene matches. The CDR3 region has the DNA TGTGCCAGCAGTTTAGGTTCAGGGGGAAACACTGAAGCTTTCTTT. It encodes CASSLGSGGNTEAFF.

The V call is TRBV7-8, the J call TRBJ1-1; D uncertain. CDR1 and CDR2 (germline): SGHVS, FQNEAQ. CDR3 length: 16 amino acids. V was trimmed by 4 bases and J by 2 bases, leaving 17 bases between them. The CDR3 bases are TGTGCCAGCAGCTCAATAGCCTTAGAGGGTAACACTGAAGCTTTCTTT. It translates to CASSSIALEGNTEAFF.

In this sample, this clone turned up a few times. This sample includes further DNA sequences coding for the same CDR3. The genes are TRBV9 and TRBJ1-4, with 8 bases fitting TRBD1. CDR3 length: 16 residues. Germline loops: CDR1 SGDLS, CDR2 YYNGEE. V gave up 4 bases and J gave up 2 bases; unmatched junction bases: 7. The CDR3 nucleotides read TGTGCCAGCAGCAGAGGGACAGGAGGCACTAATGAAAAACTGTTTTTT. It specifies CASSRGTGGTNEKLFF.

The V gene is TRBV5-1, the J gene TRBJ2-3; 10 positions match TRBD2. CDR1 SGHRS and CDR2 YFSETQ come from the germline V gene. The CDR3 has 16 amino acids. Losses at the gene ends were 4 bases for V and 2 bases for J; bases not matched to a gene: 7. CDR3 residues: CASSGTGTSVTDTQYF. For the CDR3, the DNA is TGCGCCAGCAGCGGGACCGGGACTAGCGTCACAGATACGCAGTATTTT.

The chain combines TRBV19 with TRBJ1-2; D gene unclear. This CDR3 has 14 amino acids. V gave up 3 bases and J gave up 2 bases, with 10 bases separating them. Looked up from germline, CDR1 is LNHDA and CDR2 is SQIVND (reference sequence). The CDR3 DNA is TGTGCCAGTAGTATCACAGTAGAGAACTATGGCTACACCTTC. Translating gives CASSITVENYGYTF.

This clone occurred a few times. V gene TRBV7-3 combines with J gene TRBJ1-1; D gene uncertain. This CDR3 comprises 13 residues. Per germline, CDR1 SGHTA and CDR2 FQGTGA. V lost 1 base to trimming and J lost 1 base, with 4 bases between them. CDR3 amino acids: CASSLSQNTEAFF. The DNA for the CDR3 is TGTGCCAGCAGCTTAAGTCAGAACACTGAAGCTTTCTTT.

The rearrangement uses TRBV11-1 and TRBJ2-1; 7 nucleotides match TRBD2. V lost 4 bases and J lost 1; bases outside the gene matches: 4. Germline V gives CDR1 SGHAT, CDR2 FQDESV (reference sequence). The CDR3 sequence is 15 residues long. The CDR3 here is CASSSLAVSYNEQFF. DNA for the CDR3: TGTGCCAGCAGCTCCCTAGCGGTATCCTACAATGAGCAGTTCTTC. The variable domain in full, with the rest retrieved from reference TRBV11-1 and TRBJ2-1, is EAEVAQSPRYKITEKSQAVAFWCDPISGHATLYWYRQILGQGPELLVQFQDESVVDDSQLPKDRFSAERLKGVDSTLKIQPAELGDSAMYLCASSSLAVSYNEQFFGPGTRLTVL.